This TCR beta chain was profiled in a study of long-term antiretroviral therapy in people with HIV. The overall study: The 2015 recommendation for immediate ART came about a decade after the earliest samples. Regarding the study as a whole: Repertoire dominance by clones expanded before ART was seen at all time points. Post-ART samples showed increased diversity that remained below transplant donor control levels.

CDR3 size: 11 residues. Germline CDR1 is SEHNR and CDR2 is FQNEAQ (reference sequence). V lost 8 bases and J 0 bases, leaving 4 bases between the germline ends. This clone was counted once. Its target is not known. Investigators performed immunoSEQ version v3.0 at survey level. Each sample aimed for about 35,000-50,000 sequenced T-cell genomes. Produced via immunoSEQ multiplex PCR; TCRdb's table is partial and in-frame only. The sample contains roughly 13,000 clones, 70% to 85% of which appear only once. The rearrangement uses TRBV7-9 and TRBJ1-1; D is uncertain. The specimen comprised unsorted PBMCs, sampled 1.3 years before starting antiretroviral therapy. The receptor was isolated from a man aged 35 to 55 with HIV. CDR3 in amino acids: CASVMNTEAFF. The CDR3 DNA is TGTGCCAGCGTCATGAACACTGAAGCTTTCTTT. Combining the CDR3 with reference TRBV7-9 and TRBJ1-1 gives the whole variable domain DTGVSQNPRHKITKRGQNVTFRCDPISEHNRLYWYRQTLGQGPEFLTYFQNEAQLEKSRLLSDRFSAERPKGSFSTLEIQRTEQGDSAMYLCASVMNTEAFFGQGTRLTVV.